This is a list of T cell receptor beta chains from one sample in a study of identical twins. Using its own MiXCR run on the 5' RACE reads, TCRdb lists one record per CDR3 protein. The sample records roughly 720,000 distinct CDR3 sequences, about 18% being singletons. This sample also appeared in a second study, on T cells expressing NK-cell markers.

The sample comprised PBMCs. Receptors originate from a woman aged 18-30 years in good health. CDR3s leave out the opening cysteine and the closing phenylalanine or tryptophan.

>TRBV4-1
ASSQPLDQGSYEQY
>TRBV20-1
SARDLPLRGTDTQY
>TRBV20-1
SANGAMGNQPQH
>TRBV5-1
ASSLVQGRGSEQF
>TRBV9
ASSVGDRPYEQY
>TRBV20-1
SAPDRGGEAF
>TRBV2
ASSATQTHTEAF
>TRBV20-1
SARGRADTQY
>TRBV20-1
SAARTSRETQY
>TRBV4-3
ASSPQKGLSGRALGETQY
>TRBV9
ASSVGDNSYEAF
>TRBV7-2
ASSYGFAGGADTQY
>TRBV5-1
ASRDRPGGTDTQY
>TRBV20-1
SASYAPTDTQY
>TRBV7-8
ASSLAPGTLLYT
>TRBV7-2
ASSLGTPSGRQTQY
>TRBV9
ASSVGREGSVYEQF
>TRBV20-1
SARDRSSTEAF
>TRBV6-1
ASSRQGPFAGANVLT
>TRBV9
ASSVGLLENEQF
>TRBV20-1
SASLAGVQDTQY
>TRBV20-1
SARPKRGVEETQY
>TRBV7-9
ASSLSLASGTQY
>TRBV5-6
ASSLMRRNTEAF
>TRBV7-9
ASSLSPGTEAF
>TRBV12-3/TRBV12-4
ASSHQSYNEQF
>TRBV28
ASSFPTGPSGNTIY
>TRBV20-1
SALTSGGTPTQY
>TRBV10-3
AISESTSLTNEQF
>TRBV5-1
ASSLEARLEQF
>TRBV29-1
SVLGRSNQPQH
>TRBV20-1
SAFRDQNTEAF
>TRBV9
ASSPWTTYNEQF
>TRBV5-1
ASSLEGHRDSSYEQY
>TRBV10-2
ASTTRDRVGYEQY
>TRBV5-1
ASTAGGVGSYEQY
>TRBV5-1
ASSVTSGGYNEQF
>TRBV7-9
ASSPPGQGAIEQY
>TRBV6-5
ASSSTTRGGYT
>TRBV5-1
ASSLRDPPLH
>TRBV2
ASSVLGQGVDEQY
>TRBV2
ASISLAGANEQF
>TRBV20-1
SARSGMGEF
>TRBV3-1
ASSQPGAPYEQY
>TRBV12-3/TRBV12-4
ASSFRPGTGDSYNEQF